The 32 T cell receptor beta chains listed next were all sequenced from one sample in a study of monozygotic twins with inflammatory bowel disease. TCRdb reprocessed the 5' RACE reads and reports one entry per CDR3 protein, with no DNA. The sample totals 110,000 or so distinct CDR3 sequences. Material: blood. The receptor set was obtained from a human donor with ulcerative colitis or Crohn's disease, or a healthy co-twin of an affected twin (not recorded which).

This chain uses TRBV27 with TRBJ1-5; TCRdb selects TRBD1, and the lack of DNA leaves this call unchecked. This CDR3 is 15 amino acids long. CDR1 MNHEY and CDR2 SMNVEV come from the germline V gene (reference sequence). The CDR3 loop reads CASSPWDRDKQPQHF.

The chain recombines TRBV7-3 with TRBJ2-7; TCRdb lists TRBD1, though no DNA is available to test this call. Per germline, CDR1 SGHTA and CDR2 FQGTGA. This CDR3 spans 15 amino acids. CDR3 protein: CASSLRVSGDHEQYF.

Judged by frequency, this clonotype is medium-sized. The V gene is TRBV29-1, the J gene TRBJ2-7; the D call from TCRdb, TRBD1, cannot be confirmed without DNA. The germline V gene has CDR1 SQVTM and CDR2 ANQGSEA. CDR3 length: 13 residues. The CDR3 protein is CSVDKDRGNEQYF.

The V gene is TRBV4-1, the J gene TRBJ2-1. The CDR3 length is 11 residues. Germline V gives CDR1 MGHRA, CDR2 YSYEKL. The CDR3 spells CASSRQDEQFF.

The chain joins TRBV5-1 to TRBJ2-7. Germline CDR1 is SGHRS and CDR2 is YFSETQ. This CDR3 spans 14 amino acids. The CDR3 loop is CASSSDRASYEQYF.

V and J are TRBV20-1 and TRBJ1-2; no DNA is available, so the TRBD1 call from TCRdb remains unchecked. The CDR3 covers 14 residues. Germline V gene data show CDR1 as DFQATT and CDR2 as SNEGSKA (reference sequence). CDR3: CSATTGVFDYGYTF.

This chain uses TRBV7-3 with TRBJ1-4; TCRdb reports TRBD1, a call that lacks DNA to check it against. Germline CDR1 SGHTA, CDR2 FQGTGA. This CDR3 has 15 amino acids. CDR3 loop: CASSETGWPNEKLFF.

The chain is built from TRBV24-1 and TRBJ2-5; TCRdb names TRBD1, which stays unverified in the absence of DNA. The CDR3 contains 13 residues. The V gene's germline CDR1 is KGHDR and CDR2 SFDVKD. Here the CDR3 reads CATSGQAGETQYF.

The V and J genes are TRBV10-3 and TRBJ1-6. This CDR3 contains 15 residues. The germline CDR1 and CDR2 sequences are ENHRY and SYGVKD. The CDR3 sequence: CAISESGRNYSPLHF.

CDR3 sequence: CASKYTGELFF. The J gene is TRBJ2-2, the V gene TRBV2. Germline loops: CDR1 SNHLY, CDR2 FYNNEI. This CDR3 comprises 11 residues.

The chain employs TRBV29-1 and TRBJ1-1; no DNA is available, so the TRBD1 call from TCRdb remains unchecked. The CDR3 is made up of 14 amino acids. Germline V gene sequence: CDR1 SQVTM, CDR2 ANQGSEA. The CDR3 sequence is CSVEAATGIGEAFF.

The CDR3: CASSLGGQGNIQYF. The genes are TRBV5-4 and TRBJ2-4; with no DNA, the TCRdb D assignment of TRBD1 cannot be verified. This CDR3 has 14 residues. Germline V CDR1 and CDR2: SGHNT, YYREEE (reference sequence).

J is TRBJ1-2 and V is TRBV12-3 or TRBV12-4; TCRdb calls TRBD1, which cannot be checked without DNA. CDR3 length: 14 residues. The CDR3 is CASLDDSTTYGYTF.

This chain joins TRBV28 and TRBJ2-7. The CDR3 consists of 15 residues. CDR1 and CDR2 from the germline V gene are MDHEN and SYDVKM. This CDR3 is CASSVTSSGSYEQYF.

V and J are TRBV20-1 and TRBJ2-1; absent DNA, TCRdb's TRBD1 call cannot be checked. Looked up from germline, CDR1 is DFQATT and CDR2 is SNEGSKA (reference sequence). CDR3 length: 15 residues. The CDR3 sequence: CSASPGTGTDNEQFF.

This chain connects TRBV4-1 to TRBJ2-7; TCRdb gives TRBD2 as the D gene, but with no DNA this cannot be confirmed. Germline V gene lookup returns CDR1 MGHRA and CDR2 YSYEKL. This CDR3 spans 14 amino acids. The CDR3 sequence: CASSILAGPYEQYF.

The chain employs TRBV7-2 and TRBJ1-5; TCRdb designates TRBD1, a call that cannot be tested without DNA. CDR1 and CDR2 (germline): SGHTA, FQGNSA. CDR3 length equals 15 residues. CDR3 region: CASSFRDRFNQPQHF.

This chain connects TRBV10-3 to TRBJ1-1; TCRdb names TRBD1, which stays unverified in the absence of DNA. The germline CDR1 and CDR2 sequences are ENHRY and SYGVKD. The length of the CDR3 is 14 residues. The CDR3: CAISEVLFNTEAFF.

The V gene is TRBV7-2, the J gene TRBJ1-2; the D gene TCRdb calls, TRBD1, cannot be checked with no DNA. Germline CDR1 SGHTA, CDR2 FQGNSA. The CDR3 length is 14 residues. CDR3: CASSLVYGGTSNTF. The full variable domain, in which reference TRBV7-2 and TRBJ1-2 provide the parts outside the CDR3, is GAGVSQSPSNKVTEKGKDVELRCDPISGHTALYWYRQSLGQGLEFLIYFQGNSAPDKSGLPSDRFSAERTGGSVSTLTIQRTQQEDSAVYLCASSLVYGGTSNTFGSGTRLTVV.

The chain carries TRBV6-1 and TRBJ1-2. The CDR3 has 13 amino acids. CDR1 is MNHNS and CDR2 is SASEGT in the germline V gene. The CDR3 protein is CASSLEGYYGYTF.

The chain uses TRBV12-3 or TRBV12-4 and TRBJ2-1; the TCRdb D gene call, TRBD1, has no DNA to confirm it. The CDR3 length is 12 residues. This chain's CDR3 is CAVSGVDNEQFF.

The chain has TRBV12-3 or TRBV12-4 and TRBJ2-7; TCRdb's D call, TRBD2, is unchecked because there is no DNA. The CDR3 has 22 amino acids. The CDR3 region is CASSLAPWEVAGVKMSSYEQYF.

The chain carries TRBV7-2 and TRBJ2-2; TCRdb picks TRBD2, but there is no DNA to check that call. This CDR3 region has 16 residues. Germline CDR1 reads SGHTA; CDR2 reads FQGNSA. This chain's CDR3 is CASSLSGSGLTGELFF.

J is TRBJ2-7 and V is TRBV28; TCRdb names TRBD1, which stays unverified in the absence of DNA. CDR3 length equals 14 residues. The germline gives CDR1 MDHEN, CDR2 SYDVKM. The CDR3: CAIDRGGGTYEQYF.

V gene TRBV27 combines with J gene TRBJ1-2; there is no DNA to check the TCRdb D call of TRBD1. This CDR3 is built from 15 residues. Germline CDR1 reads MNHEY; CDR2 reads SMNVEV (reference sequence). This CDR3 reads CASRAIGGTNYGYIF.

V is TRBV28 and J is TRBJ2-7. Germline CDR1 reads MDHEN; CDR2 reads SYDVKM. The CDR3 consists of 13 residues. The CDR3 here is CASSLQKDYEQYF.

V is TRBV6-5 and J is TRBJ1-1. CDR3 size: 11 residues. The germline gives CDR1 MNHEY, CDR2 SVGAGI. The CDR3 is CASRENTEAFF.

The chain has TRBV14 and TRBJ1-6. The germline CDR1 and CDR2 sequences are SGHDN and FVKESK. The CDR3 covers 16 residues. The CDR3 sequence: CASSQDGSSYNSPLHF. Full variable domain (outside the CDR3, taken from reference TRBV14 and TRBJ1-6): EAGVTQFPSHSVIEKGQTVTLRCDPISGHDNLYWYRRVMGKEIKFLLHFVKESKQDESGMPNNRFLAERTGGTYSTLKVQPAELEDSGVYFCASSQDGSSYNSPLHFGNGTRLTVT.

The chain recombines TRBV19 with TRBJ2-7; absent DNA, TCRdb's TRBD1 call cannot be checked. The CDR3 has 15 amino acids. Germline lookup yields CDR1 LNHDA and CDR2 SQIVND (reference sequence). The CDR3: CASSIRGDASYEQYF. The full variable domain, rest sourced from reference TRBV19 and TRBJ2-7, is DGGITQSPKYLFRKEGQNVTLSCEQNLNHDAMYWYRQDPGQGLRLIYYSQIVNDFQKGDIAEGYSVSREKKESFPLTVTSAQKNPTAFYLCASSIRGDASYEQYFGPGTRLTVT.

The V and J genes are TRBV28 and TRBJ1-5; TCRdb proposes TRBD1, but this gene call is untestable without DNA. Germline values: CDR1 MDHEN, CDR2 SYDVKM. This CDR3 contains 14 residues. The CDR3 reads CASRTDRSNQPQHF. Together with reference TRBV28 and TRBJ1-5, the CDR3 gives the full variable domain: DVKVTQSSRYLVKRTGEKVFLECVQDMDHENMFWYRQDPGLGLRLIYFSYDVKMKEKGDIPEGYSVSREKKERFSLILESASTNQTSMYLCASRTDRSNQPQHFGDGTRLSIL.

The chain joins TRBV5-6 to TRBJ2-1; the TCRdb call, TRBD1, lacks DNA for checking. The length of the CDR3 is 15 residues. Germline lookup yields CDR1 SGHDT and CDR2 YYEEEE. CDR3 sequence reads: CASSWGGQGLNEQFF.

The chain combines TRBV20-1 with TRBJ1-2. The CDR3 consists of 14 residues. Per germline, CDR1 DFQATT and CDR2 SNEGSKA (reference sequence). The CDR3 sequence: CSATRREVNYGYTF.